This entry lists 2 T cell receptor beta chains sequenced from one sample in a study of T cell repertoires in cytomegalovirus infection. TCRdb reprocessed the reads via MiXCR and lists one record per CDR3 protein. The sample lists some 320,000 distinct CDR3 sequences, about 28% occurring once. What these receptors recognize is not known. The source was cultured PBMCs, collected from culture after CMV antigen stimulation. These receptors originate from a human donor in good health (CMV status not recorded). Some clones in this sample may be carry-over from other donors' samples.

This clonotype was detected many times. This chain joins TRBV7-6 and TRBJ1-3; no definite D call. Germline loops: CDR1 SGHVS, CDR2 FNYEAQ. V lost 4 bases and J 2 bases, leaving 12 bases between the germline ends. The CDR3 sequence is 15 residues long. The CDR3, as DNA: TGTGCCAGCAGCTCAATAAAGGGAGCTGGAAACACCATATATTTT. Translating it yields CASSSIKGAGNTIYF.

This clonotype was observed a handful of times. This sequence joins TRBV7-2 and TRBJ2-1, with 7 bases that match TRBD1. The CDR3 is 16 amino acids. Germline V gene lookup returns CDR1 SGHTA and CDR2 FQGNSA. The V segment lost 0 bases and the J segment 1 base; nucleotides outside the gene matches: 3. The CDR3 sequence: CASSLAGTDSYNEQFF. CDR3 nucleotides: TGTGCCAGCAGCTTAGCTGGGACAGATTCCTACAATGAGCAGTTCTTC.